The clone carrying this T cell receptor beta chain was seen a single time. The sample comes from a study of OX40 agonist ivuxolimab in advanced cancers. Trimming removed 0 bases at V and 7 bases at J, with 13 bases between. The CDR3 extends over 15 amino acids. CDR1 is KGHSH, CDR2 LQKENI, per germline. Method: immunoSEQ multiplex PCR; TCRdb's copy keeps in-frame clones and lacks some. This sample has over 65,000 clones; approximately 86% occur once, and the top ten carry roughly 8%. Source: CD4+ or CD8+ T cells sorted from blood, taken in a trial of the OX40 agonist ivuxolimab. The origin of this receptor is an adult with an advanced solid tumor such as melanoma, head and neck, liver or kidney cancer. The chain is built from TRBV18 and TRBJ1-5; D gene unclear. The CDR3 DNA follows: TGTGCCAGCTCACCACCTAGCTCCGGCAGGCAGCCCCAGCATTTT. Translating it yields CASSPPSSGRQPQHF.